The TCR beta chain described here comes from a study of T cells in Graves' hyperthyroidism and ophthalmopathy (dated by TCRdb to about 2019). Describing the broader study: Peripheral blood samples were taken at the time of initial diagnosis, prior to any treatment. In addition, the study compared T-cell repertoires in thyroid tissue and in blood from about 6 Graves' hyperthyroidism patients. The paper reports TCR Vbeta CDR3 sequencing of about 140 peripheral blood samples: some 44 ophthalmopathy, fewer than 80 hyperthyroidism and around 17 progressor patients. A discovery cohort of about 96 patients, approximately 45 with Graves' ophthalmopathy and roughly 59 with stable Graves' hyperthyroidism, was used to find distinguishing TCR V-J signatures. After blood sampling, hyperthyroidism patients were treated with methimazole at a starting dose of 30 mg daily, and ophthalmopathy patients were treated with high-dose intravenous methylprednisolone. For training and testing, the 95 to 100 patients in the discovery cohort were randomly divided in a 7:3 ratio. An independent validation cohort of about 20 hyperthyroidism patients and more than 15 patients who later progressed to ophthalmopathy tested prospective prediction of ophthalmopathy.

Hyperthyroidism patients were newly diagnosed, had a disease duration of under 2 months, and were aged 18 to 65 years. Patients with uncontrolled infections, other autoimmune diseases, pregnancy or lactation were excluded. Diagnoses were established on the basis of clinical symptoms, serum thyroxine and TRAb, thyroid ultrasound, and orbital computed tomography. Blood from progressor patients was drawn when they were first diagnosed with hyperthyroidism, before any ophthalmopathy symptoms appeared. PBMCs were isolated from more than 9 ml of fresh peripheral blood by Ficoll-Paque density gradient centrifugation. Patients classed as progressors first received a Graves' hyperthyroidism diagnosis and then went on to develop ophthalmopathy during follow-up. Total RNA was extracted with Trizol reagent, and quality was checked on an Agilent 2100 Bioanalyzer. Results and caveats for the whole study, not just this receptor: Sample size was not statistically predetermined, and investigators were not blinded to group allocation. In validation, the model predicted progression to ophthalmopathy with 55% to 71% sensitivity and less than 75% specificity, a median of around six months before onset. Blood samples also contained most of the expanded thyroid clonotypes (frequency above 0.001), which suggests that blood repertoires may reflect thyroid immune responses. A model built on a 13 V-J signature distinguished ophthalmopathy from stable hyperthyroidism, reaching about 89% sensitivity and 81.08% specificity in cross-validation and 80%/75% in testing.

TCR beta CDR3 regions were amplified from RNA transcripts. The first round of RT-PCR for the TCR CDR3 was performed with the HTBI primer set and the Qiagen OneStep RT-PCR kit. A second multiplex PCR round built the libraries, followed by size selection and purification. Paired-end sequencing of the libraries was performed with 100 bp reads on an Illumina HiSeq2000. The authors' pipeline ran thus. Raw data were processed with SOAPnuke, discarding reads with adapters, uncalled bases, mean Phred below 15, or no exact constant-primer or identifier match. High-quality paired reads were merged using COPE v1.2.5, and each unique nucleotide sequence was defined as a clonotype. MiTCR v1.1 was used to align the clonotypes against IMGT TRBV, TRBD and TRBJ reference segments. The analysis included only V-J combinations with a frequency above 0.0001, which together covered 99.2% of the repertoires. A TCS score was defined as the ratio between F50 (clonal expansion) and ExV (chaos), using BLOSUM62-based TCRdist between CDR3 peptides within each V-J. Welch's t-statistics and random forest reduced fewer than 550 V-J features to 13, which were used in a naive Bayes classifier (R e1071). In TCRdb, the public reads were trimmed at Q25 with fastp and aligned with MiXCR, with productive beta chains retained. Rows merge per CDR3 protein into single entries with the most common DNA and genes. The V and J calls and clone size are TCRdb's, not the authors'. This sample holds some 600,000 distinct CDR3 sequences; approximately 13% were observed only once. The ten largest clonotypes hold roughly 5.7% of the sample.

The germline V gene (reference sequence) yields SEHNR for CDR1 and FQNEAQ for CDR2. Inclusive of the bounding cysteine and phenylalanine, the CDR3 is 16 residues long. The retained sequence is limited to the CDR3, 48 bases, with the frame set at the first base. V loses 4 bases of germline sequence and J loses 2 bases, and the interval between the two ends is 18 bases. This clonotype showed up many times. Its target antigen remains unknown. No much larger clone is present one base from it, and per-base qualities are unavailable. The receptor chain draws on TRBV7-9 and TRBJ2-7; the D gene lacks a confident call. The sequencing input was blood. This sequence was found in a woman in her thirties with Graves' hyperthyroidism that later progressed to Graves' ophthalmopathy. This receptor carries the CDR3 CASSSDRRGSTYEQYF. At the DNA level, the sequence is TGTGCCAGCAGCTCAGATCGAAGAGGTTCCACCTACGAGCAGTACTTC.